The subject of this entry is one T cell receptor (beta chain). The sample comes from a study of shared clonotypes between healthy human individuals. Study as a whole: Aged 18 to 49, the donors were two women and a few men. There were three CD4 naive, three CD4 memory, two CD8 naive and one CD8 memory plates per donor.

Germline CDR1 and CDR2: MNHGY and SVAAGI. The CDR3 covers 15 residues. V shed 3 bases and J shed 10 bases, with 19 bases lying between them. For sorted subsets, roughly 200 ng DNA per replicate equaled approximately 32,000 T cell genomes. Libraries were prepared by immunoSEQ multiplex PCR; TCRdb keeps only in-frame clonotypes and omits some of them. The sample shows roughly 590,000 clones, 95% of them seen only once. Terminally differentiated effector memory CD45RA+ cells were left out of the naive CD8 fraction, which was CD45RO-negative and positively selected for CCR7. The receptor was derived from a woman under 40 in good health. The V gene is TRBV6-9, the J gene TRBJ2-1; D is perhaps TRBD2 (5 bases). The source material was naive CD8+ T cells sorted from blood. CDR3 residues: CASSYSPSTGIEQFF. The CDR3 nucleotides are TGTGCCAGCAGTTACTCACCCAGCACGGGAATAGAGCAGTTCTTC.